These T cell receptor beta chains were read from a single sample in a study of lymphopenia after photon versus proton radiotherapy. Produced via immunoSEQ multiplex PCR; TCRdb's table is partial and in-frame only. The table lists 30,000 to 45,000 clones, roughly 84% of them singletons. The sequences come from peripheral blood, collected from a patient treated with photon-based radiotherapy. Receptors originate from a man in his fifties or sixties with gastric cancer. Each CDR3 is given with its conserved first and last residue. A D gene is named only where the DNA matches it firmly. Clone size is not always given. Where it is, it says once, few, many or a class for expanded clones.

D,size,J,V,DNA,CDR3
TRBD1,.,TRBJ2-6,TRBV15,TGTGCCACCAGCAGAGGACAGGGGGCGGGTGGGGCCAACGTCCTGACTTTC,CATSRGQGAGGANVLTF
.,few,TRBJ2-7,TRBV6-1,TGTGCCAGCAGTGTAGGCAGCGTGACCTACGAGCAGTACTTC,CASSVGSVTYEQYF
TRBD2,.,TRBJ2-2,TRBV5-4,TGTGCCAGCAGCTTGGCCGCTAGCGGGATCACCGGGGAGCTGTTTTTT,CASSLAASGITGELFF
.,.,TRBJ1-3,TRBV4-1,TGCGCCAGCAGCCCATCTGGCCGCTCTGGAAACACCATATATTTT,CASSPSGRSGNTIYF
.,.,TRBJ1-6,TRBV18,TGTGCCAGCTCACCGGCGTCTCGGGCCTATAATTCACCCCTCCACTTT,CASSPASRAYNSPLHF
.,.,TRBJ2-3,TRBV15,TGTGCCACCAGCAGAGATCGGCTAGGCCTAGGGGGCACAGATACGCAGTATTTT,CATSRDRLGLGGTDTQYF
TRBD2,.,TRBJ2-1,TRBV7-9,TGTGCCAGCAGCTCCTGGACTAGCGGACTCAATGAGCAGTTCTTC,CASSSWTSGLNEQFF
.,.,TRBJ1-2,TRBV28,TGTGCCAGCAGTTTACGGTACAGCTCTGGCTACACCTTC,CASSLRYSSGYTF
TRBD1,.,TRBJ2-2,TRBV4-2,TGTGCCAGCAGCCAAGATGGGACAGTCCTCGGGTCCAGGCGCGGGGAGCTGTTTTTT,CASSQDGTVLGSRRGELFF
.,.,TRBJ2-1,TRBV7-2,TGTGCCAGCAGCAGGCTGGGGAGTACCGATGAGCAGTTCTTC,CASSRLGSTDEQFF
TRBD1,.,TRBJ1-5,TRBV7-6,TGTGCCAGCAGTGAGACAGGGTTTAATCAGCCCCAGCATTTT,CASSETGFNQPQHF
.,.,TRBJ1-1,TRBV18,TGTGCCAGCTCACCACCGTCACAGTTTATGAACACTGAAGCTTTCTTT,CASSPPSQFMNTEAFF
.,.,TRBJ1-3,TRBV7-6,TGTGCCAGCAGCTTAGACGTCAGGGGCCCCTCCTCTGGAAACACCATATATTTT,CASSLDVRGPSSGNTIYF
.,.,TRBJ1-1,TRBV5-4,TGTGCCAGCAGACTCGGTCCGAACACTGAAGCTTTCTTT,CASRLGPNTEAFF
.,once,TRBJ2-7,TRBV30,TGTGCCTGGAGTAAGAACTACGAGCAGTACTTC,CAWSKNYEQYF
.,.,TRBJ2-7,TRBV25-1,TGTGCCAGCAGCCCTGGACGCGAGCAGTACTTC,CASSPGREQYF
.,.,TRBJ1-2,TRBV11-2,TGTGCCAGCAGCTTCGTCAGGGGCGAGTTGGGTGGCTACACCTTC,CASSFVRGELGGYTF
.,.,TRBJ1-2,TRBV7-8,TGTGCCAGCAGCTTAGCCACGGGAGGCTACACCTTC,CASSLATGGYTF
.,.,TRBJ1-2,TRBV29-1,TGCAGCGTTGCACGGAACTATGGCTACACCTTC,CSVARNYGYTF
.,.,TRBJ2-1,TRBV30,TGTGCCTGGAGTGTACGGGCCTCCTACAATGAGCAGTTCTTC,CAWSVRASYNEQFF
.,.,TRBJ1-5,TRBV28,TGTGCCAGCAGTCGTTCTCAGGACGGACGCGGCAATCAGCCCCAGCATTTT,CASSRSQDGRGNQPQHF
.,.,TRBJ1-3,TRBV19,TGTGCCAGTAGTATCCAGGGACGGTCTGGAAACACCATATATTTT,CASSIQGRSGNTIYF
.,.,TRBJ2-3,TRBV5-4,TGTGCCAGCAGGTCGAGGAGTGAGGATACGCAGTATTTT,CASRSRSEDTQYF
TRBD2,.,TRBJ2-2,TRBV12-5,TGTGCTAGTGGTTCCGCACTAGCGGCCAACACCGGGGAGCTGTTTTTT,CASGSALAANTGELFF
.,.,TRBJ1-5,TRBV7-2,TGTGCCAGCACCTATACTATCAGTGGGCCCCAGCATTTT,CASTYTISGPQHF
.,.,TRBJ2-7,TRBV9,TGTGCCAGCACCCCCGGAGTGGCAGTGGGCGAGCAGTACTTC,CASTPGVAVGEQYF
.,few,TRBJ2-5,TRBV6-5,TGTGCCAGCACCGCGGGGAGGGGGGGAGAGACCCAGTACTTC,CASTAGRGGETQYF
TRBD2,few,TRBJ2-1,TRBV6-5,TGTGCCAGCAAGGGACTAGCGGGCCACAATGAGCAGTTCTTC,CASKGLAGHNEQFF
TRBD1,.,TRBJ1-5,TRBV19,TGTGCCAGTTGGACAGGGCGGCCCCAGCATTTT,CASWTGRPQHF
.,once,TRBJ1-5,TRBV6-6,TGTGCCAGCAGTTGGACCGGTAGCAATCAGCCCCAGCATTTT,CASSWTGSNQPQHF
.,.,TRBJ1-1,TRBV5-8,TGTGCCAGCAGCCCCGAAGGACTAAGGAGGACTGAAGCTTTCTTT,CASSPEGLRRTEAFF